This T cell receptor (beta chain) is from a study of T cells in Graves' hyperthyroidism and ophthalmopathy (dated by TCRdb to about 2019). Some background on the complete study: Peripheral blood was collected at initial diagnosis, before any treatment. To identify TCR V-J signatures that set the groups apart, the researchers used a discovery cohort of approximately 98 patients, made up of 43 with Graves' ophthalmopathy and 57 with stable Graves' hyperthyroidism. Prospective prediction of ophthalmopathy was tested in an independent validation cohort of 18 to 20 hyperthyroidism patients and 15 to 17 patients who later progressed to ophthalmopathy. The 90 to 100 discovery patients were randomly split 7:3 into training and test sets. In addition, the study compared T-cell repertoires in thyroid tissue and in blood from six Graves' hyperthyroidism patients. Once sampling was done, hyperthyroidism patients were given methimazole at a starting dose of 30 mg daily, whereas ophthalmopathy patients were given high-dose intravenous methylprednisolone. TCR Vbeta CDR3 sequencing of roughly 140 peripheral blood samples (roughly 41 ophthalmopathy, 75 hyperthyroidism and some 17 progressor patients) is reported in the paper. Study-wide findings and limitations: Blood samples also contained most of the expanded thyroid clonotypes (frequency above 0.001), which suggests that blood repertoires may reflect thyroid immune responses. In validation, the model predicted progression to ophthalmopathy with around 71% sensitivity and approximately 78% specificity, a median of roughly seven months before onset. Ophthalmopathy was separated from stable hyperthyroidism by a 13 V-J signature model, with over 85% sensitivity and roughly 84% specificity obtained in cross-validation and 80%/75% obtained in testing. Sample size was not statistically predetermined, and blinding of investigators to group allocation was not performed.

The CDR3, cysteine through phenylalanine, is 15 amino acids long. The CDR3 DNA has 45 bases and is translated from base 1. Trimmed from V: 3 bases; trimmed from J: 0 bases; junction bases lacking a gene match: 5. Reading the germline V gene (reference sequence) gives CDR1 GTSNPN and CDR2 SVGIG. In its sample, this clonotype was seen many times. The antigen it binds to is not known. Per-base quality was not reported, and no clone a single base away is much larger than it. The TCR beta CDR3 regions were amplified from the RNA transcripts. For the first round of RT-PCR on the TCR CDR3, the HTBI primer set was used together with the Qiagen OneStep RT-PCR kit. Libraries were constructed in a second round of multiplex PCR, after which size selection and purification were performed. Libraries were sequenced paired-end with 100 bp reads on an Illumina HiSeq2000. The study's processing was this. SOAPnuke was used to process the raw data, with reads discarded if the reads contained adapters or uncalled bases, had a mean Phred below 15, or lacked an exact constant-primer or identifier match. COPE v1.2.5 was used to merge the high-quality paired reads, and each unique nucleotide sequence was defined as a clonotype. MiTCR v1.1 was used to align clonotypes to the IMGT TRBV, TRBD and TRBJ reference segments. Only V-J combinations with frequency above 0.0001, covering about 99% of repertoires, were analysed. A TCS score was defined as the ratio of F50 (clonal expansion) to E x V (chaos), with BLOSUM62-based TCRdist applied between CDR3 peptides within each V-J. Welch's t-statistics and random forest reduced around 510 V-J features to about 13, which were used in a naive Bayes classifier (R e1071). Starting from the raw public reads, TCRdb applied fastp trimming at Q25, assembled clones with MiXCR and retained in-frame beta chains. Each entry is one CDR3 protein sequence, shown with its most common DNA and genes. The V and J calls were not made by the authors but by TCRdb's processing. The sample contains roughly 380,000 distinct CDR3 sequences, roughly 18% of them found a single time. The ten biggest clones cover roughly 15% of the sample.

In the ophthalmopathy patients, disease was moderately to severely active, with a Clinical Activity Score of 3 or more, a NOSPECS grade of 4 or more, and a duration of less than 3 months. Exclusion was applied to patients with uncontrolled infections, other autoimmune diseases, pregnancy or lactation. Diagnoses were based on clinical symptoms, serum thyroxine and TRAb, thyroid ultrasound and orbital computed tomography. PBMCs were isolated from about 10 ml of fresh peripheral blood by Ficoll-Paque density gradient centrifugation. Total RNA was extracted with Trizol reagent, and quality was checked on an Agilent 2100 Bioanalyzer.

The V and J segments used are TRBV30 and TRBJ2-7; TRBD1 fits 10 bases in the junction. This sequence was found in a woman in her 40s with Graves' ophthalmopathy. Sequencing input: blood. CDR3 protein: CAWSSGQGFSYEQYF. The DNA reads as follows: TGTGCCTGGAGCTCGGGACAGGGGTTCTCCTACGAGCAGTACTTC.